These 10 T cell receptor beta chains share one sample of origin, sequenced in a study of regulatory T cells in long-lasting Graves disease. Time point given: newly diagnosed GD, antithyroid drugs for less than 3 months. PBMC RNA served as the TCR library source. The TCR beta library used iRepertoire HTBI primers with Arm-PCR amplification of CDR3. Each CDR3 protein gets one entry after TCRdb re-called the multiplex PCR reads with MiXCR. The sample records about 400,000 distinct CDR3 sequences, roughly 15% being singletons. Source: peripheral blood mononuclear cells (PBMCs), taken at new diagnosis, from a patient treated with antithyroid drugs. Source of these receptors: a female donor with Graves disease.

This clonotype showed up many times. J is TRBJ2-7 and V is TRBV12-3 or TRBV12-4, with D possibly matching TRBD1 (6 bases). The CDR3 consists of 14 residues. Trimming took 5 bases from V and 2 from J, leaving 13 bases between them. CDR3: CASSQRTAPYEQYF. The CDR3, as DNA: TGTGCCAGCAGTCAGCGGACAGCACCCTACGAGCAGTACTTC.

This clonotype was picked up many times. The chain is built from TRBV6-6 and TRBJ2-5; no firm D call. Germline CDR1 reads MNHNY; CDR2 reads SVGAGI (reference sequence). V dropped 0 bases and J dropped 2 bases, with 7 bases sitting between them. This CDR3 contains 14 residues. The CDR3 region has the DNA TGTGCCAGCAGTTACTCGTTTTTTCAAGAGACCCAGTACTTC. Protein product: CASSYSFFQETQYF.

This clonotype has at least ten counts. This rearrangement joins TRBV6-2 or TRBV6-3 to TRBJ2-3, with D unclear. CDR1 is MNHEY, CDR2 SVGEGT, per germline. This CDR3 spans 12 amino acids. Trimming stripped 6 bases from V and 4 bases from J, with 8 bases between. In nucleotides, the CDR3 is TGTGCCAGCAGCGTAAGCGCAGATACGCAGTATTTT. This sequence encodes CASSVSADTQYF.

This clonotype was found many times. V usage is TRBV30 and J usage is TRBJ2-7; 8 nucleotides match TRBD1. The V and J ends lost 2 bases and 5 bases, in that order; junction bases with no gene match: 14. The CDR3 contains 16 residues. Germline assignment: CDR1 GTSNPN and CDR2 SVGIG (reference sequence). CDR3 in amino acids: CAWSWGRTGKIDEQYF. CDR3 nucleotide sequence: TGTGCCTGGAGTTGGGGGAGGACAGGGAAAATCGACGAGCAGTACTTC.

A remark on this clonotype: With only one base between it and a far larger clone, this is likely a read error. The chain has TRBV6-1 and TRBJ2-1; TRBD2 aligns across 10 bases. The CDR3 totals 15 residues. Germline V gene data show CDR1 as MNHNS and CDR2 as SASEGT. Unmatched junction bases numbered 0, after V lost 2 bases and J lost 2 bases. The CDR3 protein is CASSELAGAYNEQFF. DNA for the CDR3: TGTGCCAGCAGTGAACTAGCGGGAGCCTACAATGAGCAGTTCTTC.

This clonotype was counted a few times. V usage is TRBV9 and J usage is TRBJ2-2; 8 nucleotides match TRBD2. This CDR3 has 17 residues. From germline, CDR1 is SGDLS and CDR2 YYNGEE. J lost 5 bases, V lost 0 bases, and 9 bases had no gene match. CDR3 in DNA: TGTGCCAGCAGCGTAGTAACGGGAGGGCCTTCGACCGGGGAGCTGTTTTTT. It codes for CASSVVTGGPSTGELFF.

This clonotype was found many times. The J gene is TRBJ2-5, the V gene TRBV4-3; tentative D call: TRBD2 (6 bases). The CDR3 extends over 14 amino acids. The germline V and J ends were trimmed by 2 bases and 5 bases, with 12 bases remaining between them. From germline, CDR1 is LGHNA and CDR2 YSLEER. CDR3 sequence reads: CASSQYGRSETQYF. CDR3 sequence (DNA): TGCGCCAGCAGCCAATACGGGAGATCCGAGACCCAGTACTTC.

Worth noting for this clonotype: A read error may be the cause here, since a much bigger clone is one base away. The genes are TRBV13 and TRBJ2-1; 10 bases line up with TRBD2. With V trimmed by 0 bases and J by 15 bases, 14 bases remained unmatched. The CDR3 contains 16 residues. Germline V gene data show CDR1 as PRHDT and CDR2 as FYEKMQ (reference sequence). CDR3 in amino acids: CASSLGAKRGGRFLFF. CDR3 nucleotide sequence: TGTGCCAGCAGCTTAGGCGCCAAGCGGGGGGGCCGGTTTCTGTTCTTC.

CDR3 nucleotides: TGCGCCAGCAGCCAAGGCCGCTTCGGCGACAATGAGCAGTTCTTC. It specifies CASSQGRFGDNEQFF. The rearrangement joins TRBV4-1 to TRBJ2-1; no clear D gene. The V gene's germline CDR1 is MGHRA and CDR2 YSYEKL. The CDR3 loop spans 15 amino acids. The ends were cut back, 1 base at V and 5 bases at J, with 12 bases in the middle.

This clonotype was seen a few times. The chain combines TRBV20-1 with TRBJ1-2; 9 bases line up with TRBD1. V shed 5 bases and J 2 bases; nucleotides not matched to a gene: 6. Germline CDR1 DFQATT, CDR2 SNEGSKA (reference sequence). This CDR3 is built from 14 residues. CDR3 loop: CSAPPGTGNYGYTF. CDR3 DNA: TGCAGTGCTCCGCCCGGGACAGGGAACTATGGCTACACCTTC.